The 15 T cell receptor beta chains below all came from one sample that was sequenced in a study of cytomegalovirus exposure and HLA in healthy donors. With 60 Vbeta and 13 Jbeta primers, the PCR was carried out. The assay was immunoSEQ multiplex PCR, and TCRdb's table has in-frame clones only and misses some. This table holds 130,000 or so clones, roughly 82% found once. Input material: PBMCs. The receptors shown here come from a man in his late teens or twenties in good health and CMV-seropositive.

The V call is TRBV15, the J call TRBJ2-1; possibly TRBD1 for D (7 bases). Trimming removed 4 bases at V and 5 bases at J, with 18 bases between. Germline V CDR1 and CDR2: LNHNV, YYDKDF (reference sequence). The CDR3 sequence is 16 residues long. The CDR3, as DNA: TGTGCCACCAGCAATGGAGACAGGGAGGCTCACAATGAGCAGTTCTTC. Protein sequence: CATSNGDREAHNEQFF.

V and J are TRBV7-8 and TRBJ1-5, with TRBD1 as a possible D gene (6 bases). The CDR3 covers 16 residues. Trimming removed 3 bases from V and 2 bases from J, with 14 bases in between. CDR1 and CDR2 from the germline V gene are SGHVS and FQNEAQ. The CDR3 spells CASSFLGHAGNQPQHF. For the CDR3, the DNA is TGTGCCAGCAGCTTTCTGGGACATGCGGGCAATCAGCCCCAGCATTTT.

The chain joins TRBV6-1 to TRBJ2-1; 11 positions match TRBD2. V was pared by 10 bases and J by 3 bases, with 2 bases of the junction left unmatched. The CDR3 is 13 amino acids. Per the germline V gene, CDR1 is MNHNS and CDR2 is SASEGT. CDR3 amino acids: CATGLAVYNEQFF. CDR3 in DNA: TGTGCCACGGGACTAGCGGTCTACAATGAGCAGTTCTTC.

The rearrangement links TRBV19 to TRBJ2-6, with unresolved D. Germline V gives CDR1 LNHDA, CDR2 SQIVND (reference sequence). This CDR3 contains 15 residues. Trimming left V 3 bases short and J 0 bases short, with 6 bases between. As DNA, the CDR3 is TGTGCCAGTAGTATTTATAGCTCTGGGGCCAACGTCCTGACTTTC. This gives the protein CASSIYSSGANVLTF.

The V and J genes are TRBV5-1 and TRBJ2-1; 15 bases agree with TRBD2. Germline V gene sequence: CDR1 SGHRS, CDR2 YFSETQ. V trimming: 3 bases; J trimming: 4 bases; junction bases outside the gene matches: 2. The CDR3 has 16 amino acids. In nucleotides, the CDR3 is TGCGCCAGCAGCTCGGGACTAGCGGGAGGTTACAATGAGCAGTTCTTC. This sequence encodes CASSSGLAGGYNEQFF.

This clone was counted only a few times. J is TRBJ1-1 and V is TRBV7-9; D unclear. V shed 7 bases and J shed 8 bases, with 17 bases lying between them. Germline assignment: CDR1 SEHNR and CDR2 FQNEAQ (reference sequence). This CDR3 is built from 13 residues. CDR3 sequence reads: CASIKNPYLEAFF. CDR3 sequence (DNA): TGTGCCAGCATCAAAAACCCCTATCTCGAAGCTTTCTTT.

The chain links TRBV19 to TRBJ2-1, with TRBD2 matching 8 bases. CDR1 is LNHDA and CDR2 is SQIVND in the germline V gene (reference sequence). J was trimmed by 3 bases and V by 7 bases; bases with no gene match: 11. CDR3 length equals 16 residues. The CDR3 sequence: CASTPAGGEYYNEQFF. As DNA, the CDR3 is TGTGCCAGTACCCCTGCCGGGGGGGAGTACTACAATGAGCAGTTCTTC.

V is TRBV28 and J is TRBJ1-1; D might be TRBD1 (5 bases). V lost 0 bases and J lost 2, with 13 bases in between. This CDR3 contains 16 residues. Germline loops: CDR1 MDHEN, CDR2 SYDVKM. The CDR3 loop reads CASSLWLDRINTEAFF. The CDR3 DNA is TGTGCCAGCAGTTTATGGTTAGACAGAATAAACACTGAAGCTTTCTTT.

The count of this clone is one. The J gene is TRBJ2-7, the V gene TRBV7-3, with D maybe TRBD2 (7 bases). The CDR3 has 16 residues. Germline V gene data show CDR1 as SGHTA and CDR2 as FQGTGA. Trimming took off 3 bases at V and 0 bases at J, with 15 bases between the two ends. For the CDR3, the DNA is TGTGCCAGCAGCTTGGGAGGGGGGTCGAGCTCCTACGAGCAGTACTTC. Translation: CASSLGGGSSSYEQYF.

The chain has TRBV10-3 and TRBJ1-1, with a possible D match to TRBD1 (6 bases). CDR3 length equals 14 residues. V lost 7 bases, J lost 6 bases, and 18 bases lay in between. The V gene's germline CDR1 is ENHRY and CDR2 SYGVKD. CDR3: CAIKPSGGESEAFF. CDR3 coding DNA: TGTGCCATCAAACCCTCGGGGGGCGAGTCTGAAGCTTTCTTT.

The rearrangement joins TRBV7-8 to TRBJ2-5, with D hard to call. Trimming took 3 bases from V and 1 from J, leaving 6 bases between them. The CDR3 totals 13 residues. In germline, CDR1 is SGHVS, CDR2 FQNEAQ. The CDR3 DNA is TGTGCCAGCAGCTTCGTGGCCCAAGAGACCCAGTACTTC. Its protein is CASSFVAQETQYF.

This chain links TRBV5-1 with TRBJ1-3; D possibly corresponds to TRBD1 (6 bases). The CDR3 contains 14 residues. Germline-derived CDR1 and CDR2 are SGHRS and YFSETQ. V was trimmed by 7 bases and J by 2 bases, leaving 13 bases between them. This chain's CDR3 is CASATGSTGNTIYF. CDR3 bases: TGCGCCAGCGCGACAGGTTCGACTGGAAACACCATATATTTT.

J is TRBJ2-2 and V is TRBV28; the match to TRBD1 covers 8 bases. V was pared by 5 bases and J by 5 bases, with 7 bases of the junction left unmatched. Per the germline V gene, CDR1 is MDHEN and CDR2 is SYDVKM. The CDR3 spans 15 residues. The CDR3, as DNA: TGTGCCAGCAGTCTTAACAGGGGGTGGACCGGGGAGCTGTTTTTT. It codes for CASSLNRGWTGELFF.

Comments on this clone: Other nucleotide sequences in the sample specify the same CDR3. The chain combines TRBV18 with TRBJ2-5; D gene ambiguous. Trimming shortened V by 3 bases and J by 5 bases, and 4 bases separated the two germline ends. This CDR3 has 11 amino acids. CDR1 KGHSH and CDR2 LQKENI come from the germline V gene. The CDR3 sequence: CASSPEETQYF. The CDR3 nucleotides read TGTGCCAGCTCACCGGAGGAGACCCAGTACTTC.

This sequence joins TRBV27 and TRBJ1-2; 8 bases line up with TRBD1. V gave up 6 bases and J gave up 6 bases; unmatched junction bases: 3. The CDR3 extends over 12 amino acids. Germline loops: CDR1 MNHEY, CDR2 SMNVEV (reference sequence). The CDR3 bases are TGTGCCAGCAGGCAGGGGGCTCATGGCTACACCTTC. Protein sequence: CASRQGAHGYTF.